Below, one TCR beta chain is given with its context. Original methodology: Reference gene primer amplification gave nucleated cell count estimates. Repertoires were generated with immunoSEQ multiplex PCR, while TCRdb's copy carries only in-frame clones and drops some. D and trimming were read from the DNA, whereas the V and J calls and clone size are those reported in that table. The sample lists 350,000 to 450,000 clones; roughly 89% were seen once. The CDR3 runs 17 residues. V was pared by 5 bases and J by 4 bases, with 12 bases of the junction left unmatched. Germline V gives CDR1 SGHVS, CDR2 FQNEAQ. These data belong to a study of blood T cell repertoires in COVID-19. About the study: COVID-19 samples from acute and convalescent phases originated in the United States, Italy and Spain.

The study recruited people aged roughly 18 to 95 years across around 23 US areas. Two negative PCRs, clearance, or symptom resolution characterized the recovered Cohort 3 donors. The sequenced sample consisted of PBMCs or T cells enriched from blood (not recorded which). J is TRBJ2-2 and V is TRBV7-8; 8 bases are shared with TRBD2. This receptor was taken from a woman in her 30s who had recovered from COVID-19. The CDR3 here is CASSARLKGLVTGELFF. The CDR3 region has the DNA TGTGCCAGCAGCGCCCGTTTGAAGGGACTAGTCACCGGGGAGCTGTTTTTT.